This T cell receptor beta chain is drawn from a study of blood T cell repertoires in COVID-19. Study-level background: COVID-19 samples collected from the United States, Italy and Spain covered acute and convalescent phases.

V lost 3 bases and J lost 0, with 8 bases in between. This CDR3 comprises 14 residues. Germline V CDR1 and CDR2: SEHNR, FQNEAQ (reference sequence). Clones were sequenced by immunoSEQ multiplex PCR, and TCRdb holds only the in-frame ones, with some missing. The sample consists of 90,000 to 150,000 clones, 75% to 80% of them appearing once. The V gene is TRBV7-9, the J gene TRBJ1-1; D call uncertain. This clonotype was obtained from a human donor in a cohort sampled during active COVID-19. The sample was peripheral blood. CDR3 bases: TGTGCCAGCAGCTTGGTCAGGTTGAACACTGAAGCTTTCTTT. This codes for CASSLVRLNTEAFF.